Following are 4 T cell receptor beta chains from one sample sequenced in a study of yellow fever vaccine responses in identical twins. TCRdb redid the calling of the RT-PCR reads with MiXCR, one entry per CDR3 protein. The sample includes about 3,000 distinct CDR3 sequences, about 90% of them seen just once. The material was T cells from blood (PBMCs), unsorted or a sorted subset (not recorded which), obtained before or after yellow fever vaccination (not recorded which). These receptors all come from a young woman who received the yellow fever vaccine.

This clonotype was counted a few times. The V call is TRBV11-2, the J call TRBJ2-1; no clear D gene. The CDR3 loop spans 13 amino acids. The V end was cut by 1 base, the J end by 7 bases, with 8 bases between. The germline V gene encodes CDR1 SGHAT and CDR2 FQNNGV. CDR3 amino acids: CASSLGLGNEQFF. The CDR3 DNA sequence: TGTGCCAGCAGCTTAGGGTTAGGGAATGAGCAGTTCTTC.

The chain is built from TRBV28 and TRBJ1-5, with D hard to call. CDR3 length: 14 amino acids. The V gene lost 3 bases and the J gene lost 4 bases, with 10 bases spanning the gap. CDR1 is MDHEN, CDR2 SYDVKM, per germline. CDR3 amino acids: CASSFFQDNQPQHF. The DNA of the CDR3 is TGTGCCAGCAGTTTCTTTCAGGATAATCAGCCCCAGCATTTT.

The rearrangement links TRBV29-1 to TRBJ2-7; D perhaps matches TRBD2 (5 bases). V was trimmed by 4 bases and J by 6 bases, leaving 10 bases between them. CDR1 SQVTM and CDR2 ANQGSEA come from the germline V gene. This CDR3 is 11 amino acids long. CDR3 sequence (DNA): TGCAGCGTTGTTTCTAGCCGCGAGCAGTACTTC. As protein: CSVVSSREQYF.

This chain joins TRBV5-1 and TRBJ1-3, with a weak D call TRBD1 (6 bases). The CDR3 consists of 15 residues. Per the germline V gene, CDR1 is SGHRS and CDR2 is YFSETQ. V lost 0 bases and J 2 bases, leaving 9 bases between the germline ends. The CDR3 protein is CASSLEGVAGNTIYF. The CDR3 nucleotides read TGCGCCAGCAGCTTGGAGGGGGTAGCTGGAAACACCATATATTTT.